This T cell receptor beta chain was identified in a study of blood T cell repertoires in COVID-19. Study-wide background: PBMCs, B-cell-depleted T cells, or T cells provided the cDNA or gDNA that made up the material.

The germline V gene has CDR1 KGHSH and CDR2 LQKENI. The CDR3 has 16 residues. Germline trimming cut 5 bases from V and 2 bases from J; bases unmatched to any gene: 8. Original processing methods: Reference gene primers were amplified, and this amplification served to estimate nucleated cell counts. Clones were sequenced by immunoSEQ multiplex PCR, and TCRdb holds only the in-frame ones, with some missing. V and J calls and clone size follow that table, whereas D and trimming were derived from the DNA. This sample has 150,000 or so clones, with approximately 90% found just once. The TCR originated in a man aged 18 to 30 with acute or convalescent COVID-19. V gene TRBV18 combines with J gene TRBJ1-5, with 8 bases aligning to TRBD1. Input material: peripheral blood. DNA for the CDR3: TGTGCCAGCTCATCAAGGACAGGGAGATGCAATCAGCCCCAGCATTTT. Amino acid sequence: CASSSRTGRCNQPQHF.